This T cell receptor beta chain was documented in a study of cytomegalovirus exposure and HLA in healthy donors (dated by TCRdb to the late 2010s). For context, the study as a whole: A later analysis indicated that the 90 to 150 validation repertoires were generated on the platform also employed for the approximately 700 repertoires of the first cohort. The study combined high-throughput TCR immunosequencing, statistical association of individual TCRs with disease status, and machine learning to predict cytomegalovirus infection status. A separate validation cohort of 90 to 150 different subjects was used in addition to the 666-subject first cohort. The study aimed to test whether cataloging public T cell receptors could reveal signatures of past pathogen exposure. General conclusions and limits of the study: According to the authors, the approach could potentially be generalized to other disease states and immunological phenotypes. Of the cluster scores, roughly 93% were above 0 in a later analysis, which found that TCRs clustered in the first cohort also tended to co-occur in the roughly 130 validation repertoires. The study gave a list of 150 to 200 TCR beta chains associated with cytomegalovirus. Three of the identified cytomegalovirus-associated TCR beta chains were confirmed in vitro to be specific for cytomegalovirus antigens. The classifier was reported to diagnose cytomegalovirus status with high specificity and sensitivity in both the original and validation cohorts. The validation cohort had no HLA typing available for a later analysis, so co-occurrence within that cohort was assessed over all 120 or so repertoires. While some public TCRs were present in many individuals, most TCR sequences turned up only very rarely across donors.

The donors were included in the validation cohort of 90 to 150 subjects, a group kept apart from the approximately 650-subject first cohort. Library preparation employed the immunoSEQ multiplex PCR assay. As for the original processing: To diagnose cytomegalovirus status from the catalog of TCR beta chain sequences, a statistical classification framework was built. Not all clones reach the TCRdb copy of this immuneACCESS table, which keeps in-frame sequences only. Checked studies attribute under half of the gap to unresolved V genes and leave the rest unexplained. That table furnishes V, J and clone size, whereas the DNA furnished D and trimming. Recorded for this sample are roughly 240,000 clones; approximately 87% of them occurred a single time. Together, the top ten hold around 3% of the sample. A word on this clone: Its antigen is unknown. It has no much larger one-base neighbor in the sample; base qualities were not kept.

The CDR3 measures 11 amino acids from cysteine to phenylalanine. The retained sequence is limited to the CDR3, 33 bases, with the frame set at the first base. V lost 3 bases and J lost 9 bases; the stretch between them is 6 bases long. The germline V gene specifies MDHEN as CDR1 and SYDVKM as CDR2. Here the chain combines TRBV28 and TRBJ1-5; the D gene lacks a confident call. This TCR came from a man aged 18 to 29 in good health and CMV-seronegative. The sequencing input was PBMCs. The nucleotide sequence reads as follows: TGTGCCAGCAGTTTTCGGGGGCCCCAGCATTTT. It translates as CASSFRGPQHF.